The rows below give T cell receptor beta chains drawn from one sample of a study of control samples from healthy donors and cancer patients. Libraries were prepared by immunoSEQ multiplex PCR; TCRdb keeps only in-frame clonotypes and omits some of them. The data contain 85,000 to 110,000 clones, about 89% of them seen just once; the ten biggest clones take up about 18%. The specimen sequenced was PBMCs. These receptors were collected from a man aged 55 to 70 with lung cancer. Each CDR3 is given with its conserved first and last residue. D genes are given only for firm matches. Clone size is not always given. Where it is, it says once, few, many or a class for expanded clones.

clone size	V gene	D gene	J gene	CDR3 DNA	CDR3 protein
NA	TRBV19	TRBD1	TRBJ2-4	TGTGCCAGCGATGCAGGGGGCTTGAGCATTCAGTACTTC	CASDAGGLSIQYF
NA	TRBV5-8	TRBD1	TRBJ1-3	TGTGCCAGCAGCCTCGGACAGGGGGCTGTCACCATATATTTT	CASSLGQGAVTIYF
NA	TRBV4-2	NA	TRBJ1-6	TGTGCCAGCAGCCAAGAGAACGGGGGCGATGATTATAATTCACCCCTCCACTTT	CASSQENGGDDYNSPLHF
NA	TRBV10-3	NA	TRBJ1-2	TGTGCCATCAGTGAGGTCGGGCGCGGATACTATGGCTACACCTTC	CAISEVGRGYYGYTF
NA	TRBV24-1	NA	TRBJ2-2	TGTGCCACCAGCGCGGACGCCGGGACATACACGAACACCGGGGAGCTGTTTTTT	CATSADAGTYTNTGELFF
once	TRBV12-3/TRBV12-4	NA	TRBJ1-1	TGTGCCAGCAGCCACCAGTCGGAAGCTTTCTTT	CASSHQSEAFF
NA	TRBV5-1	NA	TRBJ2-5	TGCGCCAGCAGCTTGGAATCACAAGAGACCCAGTACTTC	CASSLESQETQYF
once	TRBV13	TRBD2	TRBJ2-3	TGTGCCAGCAGCTTAGTCTCTAGCGGGGGTCCAGATACGCAGTATTTT	CASSLVSSGGPDTQYF
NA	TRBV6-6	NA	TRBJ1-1	TGTGCCAGCAGTTTGACAGGGAACACTGAAGCTTTCTTT	CASSLTGNTEAFF
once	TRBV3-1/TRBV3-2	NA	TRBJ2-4	TGTGCCAGCAGCCAAACCAAAAACATTCAGTACTTC	CASSQTKNIQYF
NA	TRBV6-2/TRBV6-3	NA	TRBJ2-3	TGTGCCAGCAGTTACGAGACGGGAACGGTCACGGATACGCAGTATTTT	CASSYETGTVTDTQYF
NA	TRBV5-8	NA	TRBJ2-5	TGTGCCAGCAGCTTGGGCCCTGGGGAGCCCCAAGAGACCCAGTACTTC	CASSLGPGEPQETQYF
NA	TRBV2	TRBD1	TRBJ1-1	TGTGCCAGCAGTAAGGACAGGCCCGAATTGAACACTGAAGCTTTCTTT	CASSKDRPELNTEAFF
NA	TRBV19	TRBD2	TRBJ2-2	TGTGCCAGTATAGGGACTACATACACCGGGGAGCTGTTTTTT	CASIGTTYTGELFF
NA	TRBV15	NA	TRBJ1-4	TGTGCCACCAGCAGAGAGTCCCCCGAGGAAAAACTGTTTTTT	CATSRESPEEKLFF
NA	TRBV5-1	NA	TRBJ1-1	TGCGCCAGCAGCTTGGCCCCAGGGTTGGACACTGAAGCTTTCTTT	CASSLAPGLDTEAFF
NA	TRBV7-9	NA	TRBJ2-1	TGTGCCAGCAGCTTAGGGACAAATGAGCAGTTCTTC	CASSLGTNEQFF
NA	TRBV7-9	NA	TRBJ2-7	TGTGCCAGCAGCTTAGGGGCAGGTTTTTACGAGCAGTACTTC	CASSLGAGFYEQYF
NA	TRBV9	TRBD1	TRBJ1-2	TGTGCCAGCAGTAGGACAGGGCTAGATGGCTACACCTTC	CASSRTGLDGYTF
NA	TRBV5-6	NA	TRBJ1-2	TGTGCCAGCAGCTTGTTAGGCAGCCCTTATGGCTACACCTTC	CASSLLGSPYGYTF
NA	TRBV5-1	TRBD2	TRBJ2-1	TGCGCCAGCAGCTTCGGCGGTAGCGGGGAGAATGAGCAGTTCTTC	CASSFGGSGENEQFF
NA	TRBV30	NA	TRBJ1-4	TGTGCCTGGACGGGACCGCAAACTAATGAAAAACTGTTTTTT	CAWTGPQTNEKLFF
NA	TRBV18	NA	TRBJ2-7	TGTGCCAGCTCACTACAGGGTGATTACGACGAGCAGTACTTC	CASSLQGDYDEQYF
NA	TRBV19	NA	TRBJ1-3	TGTGCCAGTAGTTCGGATAGGATCATTGGAAACACCATATATTTT	CASSSDRIIGNTIYF
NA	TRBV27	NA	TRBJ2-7	TGTGCCAGCAGTTTAGGCAGGGGGGGGAGAGACGAGCAGTACTTC	CASSLGRGGRDEQYF
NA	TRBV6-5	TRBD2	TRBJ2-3	TGTGCCAGCGGCCTGCTAGCGGGAGTCACAGATACGCAGTATTTT	CASGLLAGVTDTQYF
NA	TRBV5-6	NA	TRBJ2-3	TGTGCCAGCAGCTCGGTGTCAGGGTCGAGGGATACGCAGTATTTT	CASSSVSGSRDTQYF
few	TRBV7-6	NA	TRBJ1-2	TGTGCCAGCAGTCAAATTCCGGGCGAAGGGTATGGCTACACCTTC	CASSQIPGEGYGYTF
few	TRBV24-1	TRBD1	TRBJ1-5	TGTGCCACCAGTGACCCGGGACAGGGGGGCAATCAGCCCCAGCATTTT	CATSDPGQGGNQPQHF
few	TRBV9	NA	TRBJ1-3	TGTGCCAGCAGCGTAGATGGGGCCACGGGAAACACCATATATTTT	CASSVDGATGNTIYF
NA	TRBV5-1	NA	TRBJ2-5	TGCGCCAGCAGCTTGGTAGGCGGGGAACGCCAAGAGACCCAGTACTTC	CASSLVGGERQETQYF
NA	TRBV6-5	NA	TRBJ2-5	TGTGCCAGCAGTTATAGAGAGACCCAGTACTTC	CASSYRETQYF
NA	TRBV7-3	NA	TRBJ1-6	TGTGCCAGCAGCTCAACAGGACGGAATTCACCCCTCCACTTT	CASSSTGRNSPLHF
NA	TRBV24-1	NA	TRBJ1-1	TGTGCCACCAGCGCATTCGGTTTCACTGAAGCTTTCTTT	CATSAFGFTEAFF
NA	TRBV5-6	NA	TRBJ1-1	TGTGCCAGCAGCTTTAGGGGGGTGAACACTGAAGCTTTCTTT	CASSFRGVNTEAFF
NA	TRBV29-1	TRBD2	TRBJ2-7	TGCAGCGTTGAAGATCCCCTCGGAGAGCGGGGACCCTACGAGCAGTACTTC	CSVEDPLGERGPYEQYF
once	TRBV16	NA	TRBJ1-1	TGTGCCAGCAGCTTCACAGGGATAAACACTGAAGCTTTCTTT	CASSFTGINTEAFF
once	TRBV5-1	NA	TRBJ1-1	TGCGCCAGCAGCGTCCCTCGCGGCGGGGTTGGGACTGAAGCTTTCTTT	CASSVPRGGVGTEAFF
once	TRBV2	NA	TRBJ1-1	TGTGCCAGCAGACAGGGACCTTATGACACTGAAGCTTTCTTT	CASRQGPYDTEAFF
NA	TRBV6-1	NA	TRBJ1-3	TGTGCCAGCAGTGAATTAGTTGGAAACACCATATATTTT	CASSELVGNTIYF
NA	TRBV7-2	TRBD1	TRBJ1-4	TGTGCCAGCAGCTTTTCGACAGGGGGTAATGAAAAACTGTTTTTT	CASSFSTGGNEKLFF
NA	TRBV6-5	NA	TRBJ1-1	TGTGCCAGCGAATTAACAGATAGCACTGAAGCTTTCTTT	CASELTDSTEAFF
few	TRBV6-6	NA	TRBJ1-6	TGTGCCAGCAGGGACGGGAGCTCCTATAATTCACCCCTCCACTTT	CASRDGSSYNSPLHF
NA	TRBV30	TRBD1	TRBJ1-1	TGTGCCTGGTATCAGGGGGCAACTGAAGCTTTCTTT	CAWYQGATEAFF
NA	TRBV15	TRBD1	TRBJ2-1	TGTGCCACCAGCAGAGACGCCGTGAGGACAGGGGACGTATACAATGAGCAGTTCTTC	CATSRDAVRTGDVYNEQFF
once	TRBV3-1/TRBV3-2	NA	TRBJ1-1	TGTGCCAGCCGATGGGGACACCAGAACACTGAAGCTTTCTTT	CASRWGHQNTEAFF
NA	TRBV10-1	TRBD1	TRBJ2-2	TGCGCCAGCAGTGCTCACAGGGGAATCGGCGGGGAGCTGTTTTTT	CASSAHRGIGGELFF
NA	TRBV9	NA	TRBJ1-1	TGTGCCAGCAGCGTAGGTGGGCCGACAGTGCAGAACACTGAAGCTTTCTTT	CASSVGGPTVQNTEAFF
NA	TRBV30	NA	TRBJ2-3	TGTGCCTGGAGTGGGGGGGCCCCCACAGATACGCAGTATTTT	CAWSGGAPTDTQYF
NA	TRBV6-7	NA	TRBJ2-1	TGTGCCAGCAGTCCTGGGGTAAATGAGCAGTTCTTC	CASSPGVNEQFF
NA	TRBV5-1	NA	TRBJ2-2	TGCGCCAGCAGACCGGGACGGAGGAGCAACCACACGAACACCGGGGAGCTGTTTTTT	CASRPGRRSNHTNTGELFF
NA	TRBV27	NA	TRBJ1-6	TGTGCCAGCAGTTCAGGGAATTCACCCCTCCACTTT	CASSSGNSPLHF
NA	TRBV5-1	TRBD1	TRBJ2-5	TGCGCCAGCAGCCCACGACAGGGGGAGACCCAGTACTTC	CASSPRQGETQYF
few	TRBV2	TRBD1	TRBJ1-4	TGTGCCAGCACTAAGACCGGGACAGGGGATGAAAAACTGTTTTTT	CASTKTGTGDEKLFF
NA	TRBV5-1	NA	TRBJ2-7	TGCGCCAGCAGCTTCTTGACAGGGACTACCTACGAGCAGTACTTC	CASSFLTGTTYEQYF
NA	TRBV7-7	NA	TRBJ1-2	TGTGCCAGCAGCTTATTGGTCAGGAACTATGGCTACACCTTC	CASSLLVRNYGYTF
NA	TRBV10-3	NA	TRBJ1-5	TGTGCCATCAGTGAGAGGGCCGAAAATCAGCCCCAGCATTTT	CAISERAENQPQHF
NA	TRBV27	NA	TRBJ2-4	TGTGCCAGCAGTTCGGCCCGCTACACTACCAAAAACATTCAGTACTTC	CASSSARYTTKNIQYF
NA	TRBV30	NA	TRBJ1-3	TGTGCCTGGAGTGTACCGGGACGGGCTTTATCCTCTGGAAACACCATATATTTT	CAWSVPGRALSSGNTIYF